This T cell receptor (beta chain) came from a study of blood T cell repertoires in COVID-19. Study summary: Acute and convalescent COVID-19 specimens originated in the United States, Italy and Spain. Sample material is recorded as cDNA or gDNA derived from T cells, B-cell-depleted T cells, or PBMCs.

Germline assignment: CDR1 SGHTA and CDR2 FQGTGA. There are 14 residues in the CDR3. V was pared by 5 bases and J by 9 bases, with 7 bases of the junction left unmatched. In its sample, this clone was seen a few times. Original data processing: Amplifying reference gene primers gave estimates of nucleated cell counts. Assay: immunoSEQ multiplex PCR; the TCRdb copy retains only in-frame clones and omits some. V, J and clone size reflect that table, while D and trimming were determined from the DNA. Among tens of thousands of clones listed, around 90% were seen once. The origin of this receptor is a man in his sixties with active COVID-19. The sequenced sample was peripheral blood. This chain links TRBV7-3 with TRBJ1-3; 10 nucleotides line up with TRBD1. The CDR3 protein is CASSLEGQGTTIYF. CDR3 nucleotide sequence: TGTGCCAGCAGCCTGGAGGGACAGGGGACCACCATATATTTT.